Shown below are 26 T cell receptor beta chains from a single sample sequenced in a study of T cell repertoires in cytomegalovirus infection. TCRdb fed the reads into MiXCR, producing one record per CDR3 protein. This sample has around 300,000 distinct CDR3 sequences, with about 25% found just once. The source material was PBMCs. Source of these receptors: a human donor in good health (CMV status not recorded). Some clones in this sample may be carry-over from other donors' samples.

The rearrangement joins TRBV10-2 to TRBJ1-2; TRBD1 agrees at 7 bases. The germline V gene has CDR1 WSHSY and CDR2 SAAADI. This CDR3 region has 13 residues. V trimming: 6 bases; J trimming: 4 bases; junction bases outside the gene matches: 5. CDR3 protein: CASSEQGSYGYTF. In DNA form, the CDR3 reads TGCGCCAGCAGCGAACAGGGGAGCTATGGCTACACCTTC.

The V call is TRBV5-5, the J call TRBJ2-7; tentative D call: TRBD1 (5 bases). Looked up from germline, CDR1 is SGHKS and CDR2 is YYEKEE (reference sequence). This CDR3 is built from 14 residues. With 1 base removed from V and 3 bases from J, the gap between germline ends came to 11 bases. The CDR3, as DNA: TGTGCCAGCAGCTTGCAGACCAGGGACTACGAGCAGTACTTC. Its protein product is CASSLQTRDYEQYF.

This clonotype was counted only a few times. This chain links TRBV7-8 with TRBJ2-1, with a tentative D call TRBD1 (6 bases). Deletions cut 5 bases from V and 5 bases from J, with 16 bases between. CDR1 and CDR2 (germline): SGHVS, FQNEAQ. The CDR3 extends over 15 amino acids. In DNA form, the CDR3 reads TGTGCCAGCAGCCCACCGGGACACGGGGACAATGAGCAGTTCTTC. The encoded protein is CASSPPGHGDNEQFF.

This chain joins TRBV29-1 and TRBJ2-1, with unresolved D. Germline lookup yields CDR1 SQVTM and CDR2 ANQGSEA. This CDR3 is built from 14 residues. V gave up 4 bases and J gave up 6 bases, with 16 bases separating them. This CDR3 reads CSVVGRSVGNEQFF. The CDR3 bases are TGCAGCGTTGTTGGCAGGTCAGTGGGCAATGAGCAGTTCTTC.

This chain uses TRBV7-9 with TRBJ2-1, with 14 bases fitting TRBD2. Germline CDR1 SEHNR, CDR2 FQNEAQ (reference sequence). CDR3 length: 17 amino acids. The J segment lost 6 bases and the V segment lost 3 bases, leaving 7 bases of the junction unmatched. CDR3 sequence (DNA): TGTGCCAGCAGCTTCGGACTAGCGGGAGGTAGTCGCAATGAGCAGTTCTTC. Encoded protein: CASSFGLAGGSRNEQFF.

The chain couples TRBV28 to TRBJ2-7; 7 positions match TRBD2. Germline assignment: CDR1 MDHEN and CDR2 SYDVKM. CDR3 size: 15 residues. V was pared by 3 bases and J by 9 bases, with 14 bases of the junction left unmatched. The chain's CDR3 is CASSLARTSFPLQYF. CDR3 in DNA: TGTGCCAGCAGTTTGGCCCGGACTAGTTTTCCGTTGCAGTACTTC.

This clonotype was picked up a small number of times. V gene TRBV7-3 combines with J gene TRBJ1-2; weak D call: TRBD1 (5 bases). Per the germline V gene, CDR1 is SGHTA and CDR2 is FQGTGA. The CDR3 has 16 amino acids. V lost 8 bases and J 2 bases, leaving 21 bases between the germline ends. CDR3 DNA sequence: TGTGCCAGCGCTACTCAATGGGGACGGATCAACTATGGCTACACCTTC. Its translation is CASATQWGRINYGYTF.

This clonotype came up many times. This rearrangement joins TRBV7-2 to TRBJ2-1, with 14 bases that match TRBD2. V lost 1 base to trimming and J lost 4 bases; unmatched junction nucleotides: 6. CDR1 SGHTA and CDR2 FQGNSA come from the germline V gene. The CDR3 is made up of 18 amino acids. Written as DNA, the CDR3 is TGTGCCAGCAGCTTAGTAGGTGGACTAGCGGGGGGTTACAATGAGCAGTTCTTC. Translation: CASSLVGGLAGGYNEQFF.

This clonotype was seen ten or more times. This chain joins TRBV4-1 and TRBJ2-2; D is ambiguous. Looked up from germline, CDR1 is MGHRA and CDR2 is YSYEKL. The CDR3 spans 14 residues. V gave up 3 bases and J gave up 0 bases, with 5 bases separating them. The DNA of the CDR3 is TGCGCCAGCAGCCATGGCCCGAACACCGGGGAGCTGTTTTTT. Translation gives CASSHGPNTGELFF.

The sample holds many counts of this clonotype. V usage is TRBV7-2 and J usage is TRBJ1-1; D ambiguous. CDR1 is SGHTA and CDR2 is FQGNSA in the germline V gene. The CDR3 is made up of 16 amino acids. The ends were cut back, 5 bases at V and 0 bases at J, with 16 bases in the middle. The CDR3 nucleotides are TGTGCCAGCAGCCTGAATTTCGCCCTATTGAACACTGAAGCTTTCTTT. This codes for CASSLNFALLNTEAFF.

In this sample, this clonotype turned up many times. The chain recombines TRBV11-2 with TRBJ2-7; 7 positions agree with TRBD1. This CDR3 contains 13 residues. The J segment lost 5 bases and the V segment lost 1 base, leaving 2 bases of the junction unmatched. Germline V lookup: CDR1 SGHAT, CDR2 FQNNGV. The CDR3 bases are TGTGCCAGCAGCTTAGTGGGACAGAACGAGCAGTACTTC. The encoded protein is CASSLVGQNEQYF.

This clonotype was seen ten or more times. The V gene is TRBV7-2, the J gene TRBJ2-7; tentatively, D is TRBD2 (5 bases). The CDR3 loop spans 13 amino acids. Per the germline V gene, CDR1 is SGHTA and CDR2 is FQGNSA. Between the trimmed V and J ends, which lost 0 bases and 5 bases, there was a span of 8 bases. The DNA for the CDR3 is TGTGCCAGCAGCTTAGCGACGGGGAACGAGCAGTACTTC. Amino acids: CASSLATGNEQYF.

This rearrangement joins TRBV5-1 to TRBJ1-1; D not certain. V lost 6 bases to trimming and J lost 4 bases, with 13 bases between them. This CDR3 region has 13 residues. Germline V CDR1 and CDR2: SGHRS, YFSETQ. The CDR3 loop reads CASKGTVPTEAFF. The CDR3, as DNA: TGCGCCAGCAAGGGAACAGTCCCCACTGAAGCTTTCTTT.

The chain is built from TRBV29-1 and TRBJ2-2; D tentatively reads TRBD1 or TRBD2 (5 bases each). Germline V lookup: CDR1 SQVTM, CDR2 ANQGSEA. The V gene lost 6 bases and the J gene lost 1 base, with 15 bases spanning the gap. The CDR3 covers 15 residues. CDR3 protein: CSVMKGTGNTGELFF. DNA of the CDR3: TGCAGCGTAATGAAGGGGACGGGGAACACCGGGGAGCTGTTTTTT.

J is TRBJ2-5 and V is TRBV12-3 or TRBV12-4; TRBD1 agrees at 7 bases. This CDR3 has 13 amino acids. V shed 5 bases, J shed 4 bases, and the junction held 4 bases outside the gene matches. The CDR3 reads CASSDRVPETQYF. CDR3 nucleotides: TGTGCCAGCAGTGACAGGGTTCCAGAGACCCAGTACTTC.

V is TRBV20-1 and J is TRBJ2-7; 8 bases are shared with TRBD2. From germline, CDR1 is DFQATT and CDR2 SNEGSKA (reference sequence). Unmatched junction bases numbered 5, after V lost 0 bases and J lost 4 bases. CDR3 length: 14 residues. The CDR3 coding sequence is TGCAGTGCTAGAGAAGGGACTAGAGGGTACGAGCAGTACTTC. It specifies CSAREGTRGYEQYF.

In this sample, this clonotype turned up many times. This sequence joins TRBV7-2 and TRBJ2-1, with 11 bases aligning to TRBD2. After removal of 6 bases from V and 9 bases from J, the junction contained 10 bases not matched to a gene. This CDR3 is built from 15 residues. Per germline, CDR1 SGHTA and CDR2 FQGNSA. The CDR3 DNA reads TGTGCCAGCAGGCCTACTAGCGGGAGTTTTGGTGAGCAGTTCTTC. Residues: CASRPTSGSFGEQFF.

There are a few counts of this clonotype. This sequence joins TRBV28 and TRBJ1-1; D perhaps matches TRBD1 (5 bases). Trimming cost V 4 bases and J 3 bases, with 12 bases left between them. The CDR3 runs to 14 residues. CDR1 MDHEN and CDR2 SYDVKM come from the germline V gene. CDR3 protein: CASSYRRGDTEAFF. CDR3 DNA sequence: TGTGCCAGCAGTTACAGGAGAGGGGACACTGAAGCTTTCTTT.

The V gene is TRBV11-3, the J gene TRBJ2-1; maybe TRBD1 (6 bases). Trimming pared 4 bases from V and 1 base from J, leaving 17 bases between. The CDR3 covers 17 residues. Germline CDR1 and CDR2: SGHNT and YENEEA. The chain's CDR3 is CASSSTVGQGSYNEQFF. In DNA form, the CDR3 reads TGTGCCAGCAGCTCGACCGTGGGGCAGGGGTCCTACAATGAGCAGTTCTTC.

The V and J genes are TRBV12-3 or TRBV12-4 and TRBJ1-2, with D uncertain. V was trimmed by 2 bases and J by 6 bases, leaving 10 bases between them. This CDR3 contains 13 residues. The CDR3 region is CASSLWGGNGYTF. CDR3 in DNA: TGTGCCAGCAGTTTATGGGGAGGTAATGGCTACACCTTC.

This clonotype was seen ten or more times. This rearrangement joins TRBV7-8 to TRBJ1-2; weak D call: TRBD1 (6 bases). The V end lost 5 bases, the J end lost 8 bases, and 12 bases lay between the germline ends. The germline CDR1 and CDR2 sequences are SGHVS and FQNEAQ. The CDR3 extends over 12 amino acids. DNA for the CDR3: TGTGCCAGCAGCCGAGACAGGCGGGGCTACACCTTC. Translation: CASSRDRRGYTF.

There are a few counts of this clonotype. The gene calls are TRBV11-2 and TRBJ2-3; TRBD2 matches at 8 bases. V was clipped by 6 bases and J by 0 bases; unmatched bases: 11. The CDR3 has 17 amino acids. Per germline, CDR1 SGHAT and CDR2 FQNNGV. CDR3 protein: CASRKGRGGRSTDTQYF. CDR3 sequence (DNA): TGTGCCAGCAGAAAAGGACGGGGCGGGAGGAGCACAGATACGCAGTATTTT.

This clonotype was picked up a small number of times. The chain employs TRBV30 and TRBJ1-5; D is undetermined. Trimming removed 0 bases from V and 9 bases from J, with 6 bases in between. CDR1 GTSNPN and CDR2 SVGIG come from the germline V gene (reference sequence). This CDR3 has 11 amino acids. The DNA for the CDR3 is TGTGCCTGGAGTGTTACGGGGCCCCAGCATTTT. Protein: CAWSVTGPQHF. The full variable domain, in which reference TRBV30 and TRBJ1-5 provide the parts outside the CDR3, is SQTIHQWPATLVQPVGSPLSLECTVEGTSNPNLYWYRQAAGRGLQLLFYSVGIGQISSEVPQNLSASRPQDRQFILSSKKLLLSDSGFYLCAWSVTGPQHFGDGTRLSIL.

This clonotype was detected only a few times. The CDR3 spells CASSTGTGFGETQYF. The CDR3, as DNA: TGTGCCAGCAGCACCGGGACAGGGTTCGGGGAGACCCAGTACTTC. This chain uses TRBV11-2 with TRBJ2-5; TRBD1 aligns across 9 bases. The CDR3 covers 15 residues. Germline V gives CDR1 SGHAT, CDR2 FQNNGV. The V segment lost 5 bases and the J segment 5 bases; nucleotides outside the gene matches: 9.

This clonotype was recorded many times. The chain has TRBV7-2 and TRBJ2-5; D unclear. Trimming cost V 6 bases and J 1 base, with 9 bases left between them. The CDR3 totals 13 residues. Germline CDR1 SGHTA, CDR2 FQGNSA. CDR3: CASSFGGQETQYF. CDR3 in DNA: TGTGCCAGCAGTTTCGGCGGCCAAGAGACCCAGTACTTC.

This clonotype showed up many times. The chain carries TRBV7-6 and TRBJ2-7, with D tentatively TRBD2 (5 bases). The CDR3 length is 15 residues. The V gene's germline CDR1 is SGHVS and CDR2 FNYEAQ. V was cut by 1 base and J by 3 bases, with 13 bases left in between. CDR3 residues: CASSLGVSGNYEQYV. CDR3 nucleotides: TGTGCCAGCAGCTTAGGGGTGTCCGGGAACTACGAGCAGTACGTC.